This is a list of T cell receptor beta chains from one sample in a study of beta chain features in type 1 diabetes. The repertoire was sequenced with immunoSEQ multiplex PCR; TCRdb's copy has only in-frame clones and lacks some. This sample yields 350,000 to 450,000 clones, of which around 14% are seen a single time; roughly 0.038% belongs to the top ten. The specimen was naive CD4+ T cells from blood. These TCRs come from a man between 25 and 39 years old in good health. Both conserved end residues are part of each CDR3. Fields, in order: D gene, V gene, J gene, clone size, CDR3 protein, CDR3 DNA. A D gene is named only where the DNA matches it firmly. A clone size is listed for some rows: how often the clone was seen (once, few, many), or a class if it is expanded.

TRBD1	TRBV9	TRBJ2-3	.	CASSFLAQGVTDTQYF	TGTGCCAGCAGCTTTCTAGCTCAGGGGGTCACAGATACGCAGTATTTT
.	TRBV10-3	TRBJ1-5	few	CAISEGGAQHF	TGTGCCATCAGTGAAGGTGGGGCCCAGCATTTT
.	TRBV11-2	TRBJ1-1	few	CASSLTGRQNTEAFF	TGTGCCAGCAGCTTAACGGGCAGACAGAACACTGAAGCTTTCTTT
.	TRBV29-1	TRBJ2-7	few	CSGSHREGEQYF	TGCAGCGGTAGTCACAGGGAAGGGGAGCAGTACTTC
.	TRBV18	TRBJ2-7	.	CASSLGTEGYEQYF	TGTGCCAGCTCACTCGGGACCGAGGGATACGAGCAGTACTTC
.	TRBV19	TRBJ1-6	.	CASRQYGRDNSPLHF	TGTGCCAGTAGACAGTATGGCAGAGATAATTCACCCCTCCACTTT
.	TRBV18	TRBJ1-1	few	CASSRVLMTVMNTEAFF	TGTGCCAGCTCACGGGTGTTGATGACAGTCATGAACACTGAAGCTTTCTTT
TRBD1	TRBV7-2	TRBJ2-1	.	CASSLGGQGFDEQFF	TGTGCCAGCAGCTTAGGGGGACAGGGGTTCGATGAGCAGTTCTTC
.	TRBV30	TRBJ1-1	.	CAWRPGGGNTEAFF	TGTGCCTGGAGACCCGGGGGAGGGAACACTGAAGCTTTCTTT
.	TRBV6-5	TRBJ2-7	few	CASSSGTGSEQYF	TGTGCCAGCAGCTCAGGGACTGGCTCCGAGCAGTACTTC
.	TRBV6-1	TRBJ2-4	few	CASSGPGVAKNIQYF	TGTGCCAGCAGTGGACCAGGAGTAGCCAAAAACATTCAGTACTTC
TRBD2	TRBV7-2	TRBJ2-5	.	CASSPRLAGAQETQYF	TGTGCCAGCAGCCCCAGACTAGCGGGCGCACAAGAGACCCAGTACTTC
.	TRBV7-8	TRBJ2-7	few	CASSHRDPSYEQYF	TGTGCCAGCAGCCACCGGGACCCCTCCTACGAGCAGTACTTC
.	TRBV7-9	TRBJ2-1	.	CASSRTANEQFF	TGTGCCAGCAGCCGGACCGCCAATGAGCAGTTCTTC
.	TRBV5-1	TRBJ1-2	.	CASSLGGGYGYTF	TGCGCCAGCAGCTTGGGAGGGGGCTATGGCTACACCTTC
.	TRBV5-1	TRBJ1-2	few	CASSLYGLQRQNYGYTF	TGCGCCAGCAGCTTGTATGGGCTTCAGCGACAGAACTATGGCTACACCTTC
.	TRBV7-2	TRBJ1-1	.	CASSLGGPQAFF	TGTGCCAGCAGCTTAGGAGGGCCACAAGCTTTCTTT
.	TRBV29-1	TRBJ2-7	.	CSALTGPYEQYF	TGCAGCGCTTTAACAGGCCCCTACGAGCAGTACTTC
TRBD2	TRBV2	TRBJ2-7	.	CASRTSGGPDRYEQYF	TGTGCCAGCAGGACTAGCGGGGGCCCCGACCGCTACGAGCAGTACTTC